Sequencing of this TCR beta chain was carried out in a study of cytomegalovirus exposure and HLA in healthy donors. At the level of the study: According to later analysis, the same platform produced the roughly 110 validation and 666 first-cohort repertoires. General study points: Per published reports, the classifier diagnosed cytomegalovirus status with high specificity and sensitivity. A list of 150 or so TCR beta chains associated with cytomegalovirus was given.

V dropped 2 bases and J dropped 3 bases, with 18 bases sitting between them. The CDR3 sequence is 16 residues long. The germline CDR1 and CDR2 sequences are SGDLS and YYNGEE. Generated by immunoSEQ multiplex PCR, the TCRdb table keeps only in-frame clones and is missing some. Found here are 100,000 to 150,000 clones, 95% to 97% of them singletons; the top ten hold less than 2%. Note on this clone: Antigen specificity is unknown.

The receptor was derived from a man aged 18 to 29 in good health and CMV-seronegative. Source material: PBMCs. The genes are TRBV9 and TRBJ2-7; D is undetermined. CDR3 sequence reads: CASSVVASTLLYEQYF. Written as DNA, the CDR3 is TGTGCCAGCAGCGTCGTGGCTAGTACCCTCCTCTACGAGCAGTACTTC.